The sequence of this T cell receptor (beta chain) was determined in a study of shared clonotypes between healthy human individuals. Germline CDR1 and CDR2: SGHVS and FNYEAQ. The ends were cut back, 3 bases at V and 7 bases at J, with 16 bases in the middle. CDR3 size: 15 residues. Method: immunoSEQ multiplex PCR; TCRdb's copy keeps in-frame clones and lacks some. The sample lists 2 million to 2.5 million clones, around 95% occurring once. Sequencing was done on a sample of naive CD4+ T cells sorted from blood. As for subset: CD45RA+ positively selected. The rearrangement uses TRBV7-6 and TRBJ2-1; TRBD2 is a possible D gene (7 bases). The sequence came from a man aged 18-30 years in good health. CDR3 sequence reads: CASSFKGGLWNEQFF. The CDR3 DNA reads TGTGCCAGCAGCTTCAAGGGGGGGTTGTGGAATGAGCAGTTCTTC. Drawing the rest from reference TRBV7-6 and TRBJ2-1, the complete variable domain is GAGVSQSPRYKVTKRGQDVALRCDPISGHVSLYWYRQALGQGPEFLTYFNYEAQQDKSGLPNDRFSAERPEGSISTLTIQRTEQRDSAMYRCASSFKGGLWNEQFFGPGTRLTVL.